This T cell receptor beta chain was captured in a study of identical twins. TCRdb re-called the 5' RACE reads with MiXCR, one entry per CDR3 protein. The table includes approximately 690,000 distinct CDR3 sequences, roughly 6% detected once. CDR1 and CDR2 from the germline V gene are SNHLY and FYNNEI. This CDR3 is built from 13 residues. The V gene lost 5 bases and the J gene lost 2 bases, with 8 bases spanning the gap. Sequences were obtained from naive T cells sorted from blood. The receptor was isolated from a man aged 18 to 30 in good health. The chain has TRBV2 and TRBJ2-3; D unclear. CDR3 coding DNA: TGTGCCAGCAGTACTATCTTCACAGATACGCAGTATTTT. Translation: CASSTIFTDTQYF.